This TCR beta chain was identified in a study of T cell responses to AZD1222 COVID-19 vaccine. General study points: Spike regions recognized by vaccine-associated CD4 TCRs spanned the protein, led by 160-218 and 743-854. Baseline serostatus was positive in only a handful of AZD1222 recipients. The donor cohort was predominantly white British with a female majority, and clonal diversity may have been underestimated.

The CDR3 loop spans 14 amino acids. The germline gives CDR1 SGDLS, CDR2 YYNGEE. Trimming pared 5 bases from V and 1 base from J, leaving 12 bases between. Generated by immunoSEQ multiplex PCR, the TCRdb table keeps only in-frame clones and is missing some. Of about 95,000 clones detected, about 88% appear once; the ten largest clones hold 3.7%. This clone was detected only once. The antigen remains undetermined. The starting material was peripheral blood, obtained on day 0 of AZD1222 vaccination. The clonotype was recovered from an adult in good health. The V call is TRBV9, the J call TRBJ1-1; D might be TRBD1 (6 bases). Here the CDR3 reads CASSSGTPNTEAFF. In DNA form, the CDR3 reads TGTGCCAGCAGTTCCGGGACACCGAACACTGAAGCTTTCTTT.